In this sample, the clone carrying this T cell receptor beta chain turned up many times. Its antigen is not known. V was shortened by 3 bases and J by 4 bases, with 10 bases between the two germline ends. The germline CDR1 and CDR2 sequences are LGHNA and YNFKEQ. This CDR3 region has 13 residues. The sample originates from a study of human T cells and chemical hapten exposure. Study-level findings and limits: Every donor had alopecia, and their immune response may therefore differ from healthy people's.

MiXCR, applied by TCRdb to the RACE reads, yields one record per CDR3 protein. The sample has some 380,000 distinct CDR3 sequences, 4% to 5.5% seen once. Noted time point: patch test 1, 2 weeks after DPC sensitization. Treatment noted: therapeutic diphenylcyclopropenone sensitization with weekly scalp DPC. The TCR comes from a woman between 45 and 65 years old with alopecia areata. Some clones in this sample may be carry-over from other donors' samples. Source: whole blood, taken in connection with sensitization to the hapten diphenylcyclopropenone (DPC). The chain is built from TRBV4-2 and TRBJ2-7; D is uncertain. CDR3 DNA: TGTGCCAGCAGCCAGGAAGTAGCATACGAGCAGTACTTC. The encoded protein is CASSQEVAYEQYF.